Presented here are 18 T cell receptor beta chains from one specimen sequenced in a study of tumor and adjacent non-tumor tissue in lung cancer. Three rounds of nested PCR, following a modified ARM-PCR protocol, produced the TCRbeta library. TCRdb called the multiplex PCR reads again in MiXCR, with one record for every CDR3 protein. This sample yields under 100,000 distinct CDR3 sequences, of which approximately 57% are seen a single time; roughly 15% belongs to the top ten. This sample's RNA came from whole unsorted tissue. Sequenced: lung tumor tissue. The receptors were sampled from a man in his 70s with non-small cell lung cancer.

As regards this clonotype: At one end the junction does not follow the germline gene, possibly because of a read error. The rearrangement joins TRBV28 to TRBJ1-5, with D perhaps matching TRBD1 (5 bases). Germline V gene data show CDR1 as MDHEN and CDR2 as SYDVKM. This CDR3 contains 18 residues. CDR3 sequence: CTSTSAGRGIYSNQPQHF. The CDR3 DNA sequence: TGTACCAGCACGTCGGCGGGTCGGGGGATATATAGCAATCAGCCCCAGCATTTT. The entire variable domain, with the rest obtained from reference TRBV28 and TRBJ1-5, is as follows: DVKVTQSSRYLVKRTGEKVFLECVQDMDHENMFWYRQDPGLGLRLIYFSYDVKMKEKGDIPEGYSVSREKKERFSLILESASTNQTSMYLCTSTSAGRGIYSNQPQHFGDGTRLSIL.

For this clonotype: In this CDR3 the conserved last residue, phenylalanine or tryptophan, is missing, so a read error is likely. The rearrangement links TRBV20-1 to TRBJ2-1, with 11 bases matching TRBD2. Germline CDR1 DFQATT, CDR2 SNEGSKA (reference sequence). V lost 3 bases and J lost 9; bases outside the gene matches: 10. The CDR3 covers 15 residues. The CDR3 is CSARDPLAGVFEQFL. The CDR3 DNA reads TGCAGTGCTAGGGATCCACTAGCGGGAGTCTTTGAGCAGTTCTTA.

This clonotype was counted a few times. The junction and the germline gene differ at one end; a read error may be behind it. The chain couples TRBV5-1 to TRBJ1-1; D is undetermined. From germline, CDR1 is SGHRS and CDR2 YFSETQ. The CDR3 runs 13 residues. The CDR3 nucleotides are TGCGCCAGCAGGGGCCAGATGAACATTGAAGCTTTCTTT. Translated, it gives CASRGQMNIEAFF.

V usage is TRBV11-3 and J usage is TRBJ2-2, with unresolved D. CDR1 is SGHNT and CDR2 is YENEEA in the germline V gene. The CDR3 totals 13 residues. V dropped 0 bases and J dropped 4 bases, with 3 bases sitting between them. The chain's CDR3 is CASSLEGTGELFF. The CDR3, as DNA: TGTGCCAGCAGCTTAGAAGGCACCGGGGAGCTGTTTTTT. Drawing the rest from reference TRBV11-3 and TRBJ2-2, the complete variable domain is EAGVVQSPRYKIIEKKQPVAFWCNPISGHNTLYWYLQNLGQGPELLIRYENEEAVDDSQLPKDRFSAERLKGVDSTLKIQPAELGDSAVYLCASSLEGTGELFFGEGSRLTVL.

A remark on this clonotype: The missing conserved phenylalanine or tryptophan at the end of this CDR3 makes a read error likely. CDR3 in amino acids: CASSSPRGGGDSGANVLTL. The CDR3 nucleotides are TGTGCCAGCAGCTCCCCGAGGGGAGGAGGGGACTCTGGGGCCAACGTCCTGACTCTC. This chain uses TRBV11-2 with TRBJ2-6; possible D gene TRBD2, 6 bases. V lost 4 bases, J lost 0 bases, and 19 bases lay in between. CDR1 is SGHAT, CDR2 FQNNGV, per germline. The CDR3 is 19 amino acids.

As regards this clonotype: One end of the junction fails to match germline, which may point to a read error. The chain recombines TRBV11-1 with TRBJ2-7, with 9 positions matching TRBD2. The CDR3 consists of 15 residues. From germline, CDR1 is SGHAT and CDR2 FQDESV (reference sequence). CDR3 sequence reads: CTSSLGLATSYEQYF. The CDR3, as DNA: TGTACCAGCAGTTTAGGACTAGCGACCTCCTACGAGCAGTACTTC.

With respect to this clonotype: The junction departs from germline at one end; a sequencing error may be responsible. The rearrangement links TRBV4-2 to TRBJ2-4, with D maybe TRBD2 (5 bases). Germline CDR1 and CDR2: LGHNA and YNFKEQ. The CDR3 sequence is 15 residues long. The CDR3, as DNA: TGTTCCAGCAACCAAGCCCGGGGTTATGGAAACATTCAGTATTTC. It translates to CSSNQARGYGNIQYF.

For this clonotype: It may be a read error: a sequence one base away is much more abundant. V gene TRBV28 combines with J gene TRBJ1-2; TRBD1 aligns across 12 bases. The CDR3 has 16 residues. From germline, CDR1 is MDHEN and CDR2 SYDVKM. CDR3 amino acids: CANSTGTGGAHYGYTF. The CDR3 DNA reads as TGTGCCAACAGTACCGGGACAGGGGGCGCCCACTATGGCTACACCTTC.

This clonotype came up once. One end of the junction is discordant with germline, which a read error may explain. V is TRBV11-2 and J is TRBJ1-2; D gene unclear. The germline V gene encodes CDR1 SGHAT and CDR2 FQNNGV. The CDR3 runs to 13 residues. CDR3 sequence: CASNLRPNCGYTF. Written as DNA, the CDR3 is TGTGCCAGCAACCTCCGACCTAACTGTGGCTACACCTTC.

This clonotype was observed once. The V and J genes are TRBV28 and TRBJ2-5, with a possible D match to TRBD2 (5 bases). Between the trimmed V and J ends, which lost 6 bases and 7 bases, there was a span of 15 bases. This CDR3 has 13 residues. Germline assignment: CDR1 MDHEN and CDR2 SYDVKM. CDR3 region: CASRPEDSRTQYF. The DNA of the CDR3 is TGTGCCAGCAGACCGGAGGATAGCAGGACCCAGTACTTC. The complete variable domain, with remaining parts taken from reference TRBV28 and TRBJ2-5, reads DVKVTQSSRYLVKRTGEKVFLECVQDMDHENMFWYRQDPGLGLRLIYFSYDVKMKEKGDIPEGYSVSREKKERFSLILESASTNQTSMYLCASRPEDSRTQYFGPGTRLLVL.

This clonotype has a handful of counts. This chain connects TRBV5-4 to TRBJ2-7; no clear D gene. Germline CDR1 and CDR2: SGHNT and YYREEE (reference sequence). The length of the CDR3 is 13 residues. V was trimmed by 7 bases and J by 5 bases, leaving 16 bases between them. CDR3 DNA sequence: TGTGCCAGCGAGTTGCTAGGGATACACGAGCAGTACTTC. This gives the protein CASELLGIHEQYF.

Many counts were recorded for this clonotype. This may come from a read error, since a much larger clone is one base off. The DNA of the CDR3 is TGTGCCTGCAGTCCGGACGGCTTCCTAGGGAATGAGCAGTTCTTC. It translates to CACSPDGFLGNEQFF. The chain carries TRBV6-5 and TRBJ2-1; D gene ambiguous. The CDR3 consists of 15 residues. Germline lookup yields CDR1 MNHEY and CDR2 SVGAGI.

This clonotype was counted between two and nine times. The V and J genes are TRBV28 and TRBJ1-2; 9 nucleotides match TRBD1. CDR3 length: 15 amino acids. With 6 bases clipped from V and 4 bases from J, the junction kept 9 bases outside the gene matches. Germline lookup yields CDR1 MDHEN and CDR2 SYDVKM. The CDR3 bases are TGTGCCAGCAGCCGAACAGGGGGCGCCGCCTATGGCTACACCTTC. Protein: CASSRTGGAAYGYTF.

About this clonotype: Its ends do not fully match the called genes, so a read error is possible. J is TRBJ1-4 and V is TRBV4-1; 7 positions agree with TRBD1. CDR1 and CDR2 from the germline V gene are MGHRA and YSYEKL. The CDR3 loop spans 14 amino acids. CDR3 in DNA: TGTGCCAGAAGACAGGGTGCAACTAATGAAAAACTGTTTTTT. Translation gives CARRQGATNEKLFF.

In its sample, this clonotype was seen many times. The gene calls are TRBV20-1 and TRBJ2-7, with 10 bases fitting TRBD2. The CDR3 length is 17 residues. Germline V CDR1 and CDR2: DFQATT, SNEGSKA (reference sequence). The ends lost 6 bases at V and 5 bases at J; junction bases unmatched: 19. The DNA for the CDR3 is TGCAGTGCCAGATACGTTTCCCAGCGGGGGGGCATGGACGAGCAGTACTTC. It translates to CSARYVSQRGGMDEQYF.

As concerns this clonotype: This sequence may be a read error, since a much larger clone differs from it by one base. The chain uses TRBV20-1 and TRBJ2-1, with 10 positions matching TRBD2. V lost 1 base and J lost 6; bases outside the gene matches: 3. CDR1 and CDR2 (germline): DFQATT, SNEGSKA (reference sequence). The CDR3 extends over 14 amino acids. This CDR3 is CSARVTSGFNEQFF. The CDR3, as DNA: TGCAGTGCTAGAGTGACTAGCGGGTTCAATGAGCAGTTCTTC.

This clonotype appeared many times. CDR3 in amino acids: CASSFRDRGYNEQFF. DNA for the CDR3: TGTGCCAGCAGCTTCCGGGACAGGGGTTACAATGAGCAGTTCTTC. This sequence joins TRBV5-4 and TRBJ2-1; 10 bases are a match to TRBD1. The J segment lost 4 bases and the V segment lost 2 bases, leaving 3 bases of the junction unmatched. This CDR3 has 15 amino acids. Germline assignment: CDR1 SGHNT and CDR2 YYREEE (reference sequence).

Points on this clonotype: As the CDR3 is not closed by the conserved phenylalanine or tryptophan, this likely results from a read error. The V gene is TRBV11-2, the J gene TRBJ2-5; 7 nucleotides align to TRBD1. Germline V gene data show CDR1 as SGHAT and CDR2 as FQNNGV. V was pared by 5 bases and J by 6 bases, with 12 bases of the junction left unmatched. The CDR3 is 15 amino acids. CDR3 sequence: CASSTTGQCLQTQYL. The CDR3 DNA reads TGTGCCAGCAGCACAACGGGACAGTGCTTACAGACCCAGTACTTA.